This TCR beta chain was sequenced for a study of cytotoxic CD8 clonotypes in ibrutinib-treated CLL. With 1 base clipped from V and 2 bases from J, the junction kept 1 base outside the gene matches. The CDR3 contains 14 residues. Germline V gene data show CDR1 as SGHVS and CDR2 as FNYEAQ. Clones were sequenced by immunoSEQ multiplex PCR, and TCRdb holds only the in-frame ones, with some missing. The sample holds under 150,000 clones, approximately 80% seen once. V and J are TRBV7-6 and TRBJ2-5; TRBD2 agrees at 7 bases. The source of this sequence is a human donor with chronic lymphocytic leukemia. This sample comprised PBMCs, obtained after 36 months of ibrutinib treatment. CDR3 sequence (DNA): TGTGCCAGCAGCTTAGGGGGGGGGCAAGAGACCCAGTACTTC. It codes for CASSLGGGQETQYF.